This TCR beta chain comes out of a study of blood T cells in healthy people across ages. Germline V CDR1 and CDR2: LGHNA, YSLEER. V was pared by 1 base and J by 3 bases, with 13 bases between. The CDR3 loop spans 15 amino acids. In its sample, this clonotype was seen a few times. A second PCR of about 7 to 12 cycles used a sample-barcoded 5' primer and a J-beta primer mix. TCRdb recomputed calls from the 5' RACE reads with MiXCR, one row per CDR3 protein. The table lists about 970,000 distinct CDR3 sequences, about 53% of them singletons, with over 20% in the top ten. The rearrangement links TRBV4-3 to TRBJ2-7, with D maybe TRBD2 (5 bases). The sequenced sample consisted of blood. The origin of this receptor is a woman in her sixties or seventies in good health. DNA of the CDR3: TGCGCCAGCAGCCAAGGGAGGACTGTACTCTACGAGCAGTACTTC. It codes for CASSQGRTVLYEQYF.